These 17 T cell receptor beta chains were sequenced from one sample in a study of cytomegalovirus exposure and HLA in healthy donors. In the PCR, 60 Vbeta and 13 Jbeta primers were used. Sequencing used immunoSEQ multiplex PCR; TCRdb keeps in-frame clones, though not all of them. This table holds 150,000 to 180,000 clones, approximately 84% found once. Sequencing was done on a sample of PBMCs. These receptors came from a woman between 18 and 29 years old in good health and CMV-seronegative.

The V and J genes are TRBV6-4 and TRBJ2-3; 13 bases map to TRBD2. The CDR3 length is 16 residues. The germline CDR1 and CDR2 sequences are MRHNA and SNTAGT. The trim removed 3 bases at V and 4 bases at J, leaving 4 bases unmatched. CDR3 sequence reads: CASSDRLAGGPDTQYF. As DNA, the CDR3 is TGTGCCAGCAGTGATCGACTAGCGGGGGGCCCAGATACGCAGTATTTT.

This rearrangement joins TRBV9 to TRBJ2-1; 9 nucleotides align to TRBD2. Trimming took 6 bases from V and 8 from J; bases not matched to a gene: 21. This CDR3 has 18 amino acids. From germline, CDR1 is SGDLS and CDR2 YYNGEE. Here the CDR3 reads CASTPNRGGGGYSDEQFF. CDR3 DNA: TGTGCCAGCACCCCAAACCGGGGCGGGGGGGGCTATTCCGATGAGCAGTTCTTC.

This clone has just one count. The rearrangement joins TRBV6-5 to TRBJ1-2, with D perhaps TRBD1 (6 bases). CDR1 and CDR2 from the germline V gene are MNHEY and SVGAGI. The CDR3 sequence is 14 residues long. The ends were cut back, 0 bases at V and 5 bases at J, with 10 bases in the middle. CDR3 loop: CASSYSEGGYGYTF. The CDR3 DNA reads TGTGCCAGCAGTTACTCGGAGGGGGGGTATGGCTACACCTTC.

This chain joins TRBV6-1 and TRBJ1-2; maybe TRBD1 (6 bases). V gave up 2 bases and J gave up 4 bases, with 26 bases separating them. Germline values: CDR1 MNHNS, CDR2 SASEGT. The CDR3 covers 19 residues. CDR3 DNA: TGTGCCAGCAGTGAAACTATACGTGGACAGATTCCCTTTGTCTATGGCTACACCTTC. It is translated as CASSETIRGQIPFVYGYTF.

V usage is TRBV27 and J usage is TRBJ1-2; 8 nucleotides match TRBD1. From germline, CDR1 is MNHEY and CDR2 SMNVEV (reference sequence). V dropped 3 bases and J dropped 4; count of bases not matched to a gene: 10. This CDR3 has 16 residues. For the CDR3, the DNA is TGTGCCAGCAGTTTCCTGGCGGCAGGGGGCGCCTATGGCTACACCTTC. It encodes CASSFLAAGGAYGYTF.

This clone is a singleton in its sample. The chain couples TRBV4-2 to TRBJ2-3; 7 positions agree with TRBD2. Trimming at V came to 0 bases and at J to 6 bases, leaving 6 bases not matched to a gene. Per the germline V gene, CDR1 is LGHNA and CDR2 is YNFKEQ. This CDR3 comprises 15 residues. CDR3 region: CASSQEYSGEDTQYF. CDR3 DNA: TGTGCCAGCAGCCAAGAATACAGCGGGGAGGATACGCAGTATTTT.

The rearrangement links TRBV4-2 to TRBJ2-7; 10 bases are shared with TRBD2. V lost 2 bases, J lost 7 bases, and 11 bases stayed unmatched. The CDR3 is 16 residues long. Germline V gives CDR1 LGHNA, CDR2 YNFKEQ. CDR3 nucleotide sequence: TGTGCCAGCAGCCAAAACCTAGCGGGGGCGCCGGGGGAGCAGTACTTC. Protein sequence: CASSQNLAGAPGEQYF.

The chain has TRBV9 and TRBJ1-4, with 8 positions matching TRBD1. V lost 4 bases and J lost 6; bases outside the gene matches: 8. The germline gives CDR1 SGDLS, CDR2 YYNGEE. The CDR3 is 15 residues long. CDR3 in DNA: TGTGCCAGCAGCCTTTGGACAGGGAGGGATGAAAAACTGTTTTTT. Amino acids: CASSLWTGRDEKLFF.

The chain joins TRBV28 to TRBJ2-7; no reliable D call. There are 12 residues in the CDR3. Trimming took 5 bases from V and 0 from J, leaving 5 bases between them. Germline V lookup: CDR1 MDHEN, CDR2 SYDVKM. CDR3 protein: CASSGHSYEQYF. DNA of the CDR3: TGTGCCAGCAGTGGGCACTCCTACGAGCAGTACTTC.

This clone appeared once. The chain combines TRBV7-3 with TRBJ2-3; unclear D gene. The CDR3 length is 13 residues. Deletions cut 4 bases from V and 7 bases from J, with 12 bases between. The V gene's germline CDR1 is SGHTA and CDR2 FQGTGA. The CDR3 bases are TGTGCCAGCAGCTCAGTGGAAGCGAATACGCAGTATTTT. Translated: CASSSVEANTQYF.

As for this clone: A junction end diverges from the germline sequence, so it may reflect a read error. The rearrangement uses TRBV7-9 and TRBJ1-2; 8 bases are a match to TRBD1. CDR3 length: 15 amino acids. CDR1 is SEHNR, CDR2 FQNEAQ, per germline (reference sequence). CDR3 in amino acids: CSSSQNAGQGWGYTF. The CDR3 DNA reads TGTTCCAGCAGCCAAAACGCAGGACAGGGATGGGGCTACACCTTC.

This rearrangement joins TRBV19 to TRBJ2-2, with TRBD1 identical over 7 bases. This CDR3 is built from 15 residues. V was clipped by 4 bases and J by 6 bases; unmatched bases: 8. Germline-derived CDR1 and CDR2 are LNHDA and SQIVND (reference sequence). CDR3 DNA: TGTGCCAGTAGTACTTACAGGGGAAGAGCCGGGGAGCTGTTTTTT. As protein: CASSTYRGRAGELFF.

The CDR3 sequence: CASSERRNEQFF. CDR3 DNA sequence: TGTGCCAGCAGTGAACGGCGGAATGAGCAGTTCTTC. The chain uses TRBV6-1 and TRBJ2-1; D is unclear. The V gene lost 2 bases and the J gene lost 7 bases, with 6 bases spanning the gap. Germline assignment: CDR1 MNHNS and CDR2 SASEGT. This CDR3 is built from 12 residues.

This clone was recorded only once. The chain recombines TRBV10-3 with TRBJ1-5, with TRBD1 matching 8 bases. The CDR3 totals 13 residues. V trimming: 3 bases; J trimming: 7 bases; junction bases outside the gene matches: 2. Germline assignment: CDR1 ENHRY and CDR2 SYGVKD. This CDR3 reads CAISDRGLQPQHF. CDR3 nucleotides: TGTGCCATCAGTGACAGGGGGCTCCAGCCCCAGCATTTT.

This rearrangement joins TRBV10-3 to TRBJ2-3; TRBD2 matches 10 bases. The CDR3 totals 16 residues. The junction had 0 bases not matched to a gene; V was cut back by 0 bases and J by 0 bases. Germline V CDR1 and CDR2: ENHRY, SYGVKD. The DNA for the CDR3 is TGTGCCATCAGTGAGTCACTAGCGGGAAGCACAGATACGCAGTATTTT. Encoded protein: CAISESLAGSTDTQYF.

This chain joins TRBV6-6 and TRBJ2-1; D unclear. This CDR3 has 14 amino acids. The germline V gene encodes CDR1 MNHNY and CDR2 SVGAGI (reference sequence). V was pared by 8 bases and J by 4 bases, with 15 bases between. CDR3 sequence reads: CASATRNSYNEQFF. The CDR3 DNA is TGTGCCAGCGCCACGAGGAACTCATACAATGAGCAGTTCTTC.

The chain uses TRBV7-9 and TRBJ2-1; 8 bases are a match to TRBD2. V shed 2 bases, J shed 15 bases, and the junction held 18 bases outside the gene matches. CDR3 length: 16 amino acids. Per the germline V gene, CDR1 is SEHNR and CDR2 is FQNEAQ (reference sequence). The CDR3 sequence: CASSLRGGDTSGSVFF. CDR3 DNA sequence: TGTGCCAGCAGCTTAAGGGGTGGGGACACGAGCGGGAGTGTGTTCTTC.